The rows below give T cell receptor beta chains drawn from one sample of a study of T cell responses to AZD1222 COVID-19 vaccine. Here immunoSEQ multiplex PCR was the method, and the copy in TCRdb shows in-frame clones only, minus some. The table lists 90,000 to 95,000 clones, just over 90% of them singletons. Material: peripheral blood, obtained on day 0 of AZD1222 vaccination. The receptors were sampled from an adult in good health. The CDR3 runs from the conserved cysteine through the conserved F or W. D genes are given only for firm matches. Clone size appears in some rows only: once, few, many, or a class for an expanded clone.

V gene	J gene	clone size	D gene	CDR3 protein	CDR3 DNA
TRBV18	TRBJ1-5	.	.	CASSPPLGGGNQPQHF	TGTGCCAGCTCACCCCCACTGGGCGGGGGCAATCAGCCCCAGCATTTT
TRBV5-6	TRBJ1-6	.	.	CASRQGWSPLHF	TGTGCCAGCAGGCAGGGTTGGTCACCCCTCCACTTT
TRBV5-4	TRBJ1-4	.	TRBD1	CASSLLGQAGEKLFF	TGTGCCAGCAGCTTGTTAGGACAGGCGGGAGAAAAACTGTTTTTT
TRBV4-1	TRBJ2-2	.	TRBD1	CASSPQVLVTGVYTGELFF	TGCGCCAGCAGCCCGCAAGTTCTAGTAACAGGGGTTTACACCGGGGAGCTGTTTTTT
TRBV4-1	TRBJ2-1	.	TRBD2	CASSLGRDNLYNEQFF	TGCGCCAGCAGCCTCGGGAGGGACAACCTCTACAATGAGCAGTTCTTC
TRBV5-1	TRBJ1-2	once	.	CASSLGGANYGYTF	TGCGCCAGCAGCTTGGGGGGTGCTAACTATGGCTACACCTTC
TRBV6-1	TRBJ2-2	.	.	CASSEWAGVGTGELFF	TGTGCCAGCAGTGAATGGGCAGGGGTAGGCACCGGGGAGCTGTTTTTT
TRBV5-4	TRBJ2-3	.	TRBD2	CASSLGQGGLVTQYF	TGTGCCAGCAGCTTGGGCCAGGGAGGGTTAGTTACGCAGTATTTT
TRBV5-4	TRBJ1-1	once	TRBD1	CASSPGLTGGAPEAFF	TGTGCCAGCAGCCCCGGATTGACAGGGGGCGCGCCCGAAGCTTTCTTT
TRBV3-1/TRBV3-2	TRBJ2-2	.	TRBD1	CASSQTGTGDSGELFF	TGTGCCAGCAGCCAGACCGGGACAGGCGACTCCGGGGAGCTGTTTTTT
TRBV19	TRBJ1-4	.	TRBD1	CASLRDRSEKLFF	TGTGCCAGTCTCCGGGACAGAAGCGAAAAACTGTTTTTT
TRBV5-5	TRBJ2-7	few	.	CASSLEWETYEQYF	TGTGCCAGCAGCTTGGAATGGGAAACCTACGAGCAGTACTTC
TRBV12-3/TRBV12-4	TRBJ2-5	.	.	CASSPGFETQYF	TGTGCCAGCAGCCCGGGGTTTGAGACCCAGTACTTC
TRBV19	TRBJ1-5	few	.	CASGGLWDQPQHF	TGTGCCAGTGGGGGGCTCTGGGATCAGCCCCAGCATTTT
TRBV19	TRBJ2-2	.	.	CASSIGQITGELFF	TGTGCCAGTAGTATCGGACAAATCACCGGGGAGCTGTTTTTT
TRBV18	TRBJ1-1	.	TRBD1	CASSRETGGTEAFF	TGTGCCAGCTCACGTGAGACAGGGGGCACTGAAGCTTTCTTT
TRBV7-2	TRBJ2-5	.	.	CASSSSYQETQYF	TGTGCCAGCAGCTCCTCGTACCAAGAGACCCAGTACTTC
TRBV3-1/TRBV3-2	TRBJ2-3	.	.	CASSQGPGTDTQYF	TGTGCCAGCAGCCAAGGGCCTGGCACAGATACGCAGTATTTT
TRBV25-1	TRBJ2-7	.	TRBD1	CASSVTGAYEQYF	TGTGCCAGCAGTGTGACAGGGGCCTACGAGCAGTACTTC
TRBV3-1/TRBV3-2	TRBJ1-6	.	TRBD1	CASSVGQGSSPLHF	TGTGCCAGCAGCGTTGGACAGGGGAGTTCACCCCTCCACTTT
TRBV7-3	TRBJ2-1	.	.	CASSLTSSTYNEQFF	TGTGCCAGCAGCTTAACTAGCAGCACCTACAATGAGCAGTTCTTC
TRBV30	TRBJ2-7	.	.	CAWSAGSAVEYF	TGTGCCTGGAGTGCCGGATCGGCAGTCGAGTACTTC
TRBV19	TRBJ2-2	.	TRBD1	CASRDRGLTGELFF	TGTGCCAGTAGAGACAGGGGGCTGACCGGGGAGCTGTTTTTT
TRBV7-9	TRBJ2-7	.	.	CATKPGDLPQYF	TGTGCCACCAAACCCGGAGATTTACCGCAGTACTTC
TRBV19	TRBJ2-7	.	.	CASRRTGSYEQYF	TGTGCCAGTAGGCGAACAGGGAGCTACGAGCAGTACTTC
TRBV4-1	TRBJ1-2	.	TRBD1	CASSQAEGQIYGYTF	TGCGCCAGCAGCCAGGCGGAGGGACAGATCTATGGCTACACCTTC
TRBV10-3	TRBJ2-3	.	TRBD2	CAISASSGGITDTQYF	TGTGCCATCAGTGCGTCTAGCGGGGGGATCACAGATACGCAGTATTTT
TRBV3-1/TRBV3-2	TRBJ2-7	.	.	CASSQESVYGEQYF	TGTGCCAGCAGCCAGGAATCGGTATATGGCGAGCAGTACTTC
TRBV15	TRBJ1-3	.	.	CATSRDHGISGNTIYF	TGTGCCACCAGCAGAGATCACGGGATCTCTGGAAACACCATATATTTT
TRBV2	TRBJ1-2	once	.	CASSPPLWGGYGYTF	TGTGCCAGCAGTCCCCCCCTCTGGGGGGGCTATGGCTACACCTTC
TRBV5-1	TRBJ2-1	.	TRBD2	CASSSNRTSGGPYNEQFF	TGCGCCAGCAGCTCAAACCGTACTAGCGGGGGACCCTACAATGAGCAGTTCTTC
TRBV6-5	TRBJ1-2	.	.	CASSYLLNYGYTF	TGTGCCAGCAGTTACTTGCTAAACTATGGCTACACCTTC
TRBV5-3	TRBJ1-6	.	.	CARSLRAQSSYNSPLHF	TGTGCCAGAAGCTTGAGGGCTCAGAGCTCCTATAATTCACCCCTCCACTTT
TRBV28	TRBJ1-5	.	TRBD1	CASSSTGDGDNQPQHF	TGTGCCAGCAGTTCCACAGGGGACGGGGACAATCAGCCCCAGCATTTT
TRBV21-1	TRBJ1-2	.	.	CASSNWRVTFPYYGYTF	TGTGCCAGCAGCAACTGGAGGGTTACCTTTCCCTACTATGGCTACACCTTC
TRBV30	TRBJ1-6	.	.	CASLGDVYNSPLHF	TGTGCCAGCCTCGGGGATGTCTATAATTCACCCCTCCACTTT
TRBV27	TRBJ1-5	.	.	CASSFGENQPQHF	TGTGCCAGCAGTTTTGGGGAAAATCAGCCCCAGCATTTT
TRBV10-3	TRBJ2-7	.	.	CAISESADAYIPYEQYF	TGTGCCATCAGTGAGTCGGCGGACGCTTATATTCCCTACGAGCAGTACTTC
TRBV6-4	TRBJ1-1	.	.	CASSDQSNTEAFF	TGTGCCAGCAGTGACCAGTCGAACACTGAAGCTTTCTTT
TRBV2	TRBJ1-1	.	.	CASRELGGTEAFF	TGTGCCAGCAGGGAGCTGGGGGGCACTGAAGCTTTCTTT
TRBV7-6	TRBJ2-7	.	TRBD2	CASSLNSRTSWDEQYF	TGTGCCAGCAGCTTGAACTCCCGGACTAGCTGGGACGAGCAGTACTTC
TRBV7-2	TRBJ2-2	.	.	CASSLYPAGELFF	TGTGCCAGCAGCTTATACCCGGCCGGGGAGCTGTTTTTT
TRBV7-8	TRBJ1-1	.	TRBD1	CASSLTGGRGTEAFF	TGTGCCAGCAGCTTGACAGGGGGCCGGGGCACTGAAGCTTTCTTT
TRBV15	TRBJ1-5	.	TRBD1	CATSSPGQFNQPQHF	TGTGCCACCAGCAGCCCGGGACAGTTCAATCAGCCCCAGCATTTT
TRBV29-1	TRBJ1-2	once	.	CSVRPGSGMANTF	TGCAGCGTCCGCCCAGGGTCCGGTATGGCTAACACCTTC
TRBV6-5	TRBJ2-2	.	.	CASSYTTNTGELFF	TGTGCCAGCAGTTATACTACGAACACCGGGGAGCTGTTTTTT
TRBV5-1	TRBJ1-1	.	.	CASHPGPARTEAFF	TGCGCCAGCCACCCGGGCCCCGCGCGCACTGAAGCTTTCTTT
TRBV6-2/TRBV6-3	TRBJ1-2	once	.	CASSYTPGHGYTF	TGTGCCAGCAGTTACACTCCAGGGCATGGCTACACCTTC
TRBV20-1	TRBJ1-2	.	.	CSASEWSDGGYTF	TGCAGTGCTAGTGAGTGGTCTGACGGGGGCTACACCTTC
TRBV5-4	TRBJ1-1	once	TRBD1	CASSTTGQSGLRAFF	TGTGCCAGCAGCACCACGGGACAGTCTGGTTTAAGGGCTTTCTTT
TRBV6-4	TRBJ1-1	once	.	CASSAGQNTEAFF	TGTGCCAGCAGTGCCGGACAGAACACTGAAGCTTTCTTT
TRBV6-2/TRBV6-3	TRBJ2-7	.	.	CASRPSSDYEQYF	TGTGCCAGCAGGCCTAGCTCGGACTACGAGCAGTACTTC
TRBV6-6	TRBJ1-6	once	.	CASSSGSSYNSPLHF	TGTGCCAGCAGTTCCGGGAGCTCCTATAATTCACCCCTCCACTTT
TRBV2	TRBJ2-5	few	.	CASKGYQETQYF	TGTGCCAGCAAGGGGTACCAAGAGACCCAGTACTTC